This T cell receptor (beta chain) derives from a study of OX40 agonist ivuxolimab in advanced cancers. Points from the study as a whole: Some of the nonresponding patients also showed low levels of normalized T-cell clonal expansion. Antigens targeted by the expanded peripheral T cells were not determined.

With regard to this clone: Its specificity is unknown.

V shed 3 bases and J shed 5 bases, with 16 bases lying between them. The CDR3 consists of 15 residues. Looked up from germline, CDR1 is KGHSH and CDR2 is LQKENI. Profiling relied on immunoSEQ multiplex PCR, and the TCRdb table lists in-frame clones only, not all of them. The table has 100,000 or so clones, around 87% seen once. The study sampled blood at baseline, cycle 4 day 1, and cycle 7 day 1. The origin of this receptor is an adult with an advanced solid tumor such as melanoma, head and neck, liver or kidney cancer. The chain has TRBV18 and TRBJ2-5; D ambiguous. The specimen comprised CD4+ or CD8+ T cells sorted from blood, sampled in a trial of the OX40 agonist ivuxolimab. CDR3 in DNA: TGTGCCAGCTCACCTCAATCCCCGCATGGGGAGACCCAGTACTTC. Protein sequence: CASSPQSPHGETQYF.